The 2 T cell receptor beta chains given below trace back to one sample, sequenced in a study of cytomegalovirus exposure and HLA in healthy donors. The PCR used 60 Vbeta and 13 Jbeta primers. The repertoire was sequenced with immunoSEQ multiplex PCR; TCRdb's copy has only in-frame clones and lacks some. Among some 110,000 clones listed, 70% to 80% were seen once. Sequencing was done on a sample of PBMCs. Receptors originate from a man in his fifties or sixties in good health and CMV-seropositive.

This clone has just one count. The rearrangement uses TRBV7-2 and TRBJ2-7, with 9 bases fitting TRBD2. CDR1 and CDR2 (germline): SGHTA, FQGNSA. V lost 0 bases to trimming and J lost 3 bases; unmatched junction nucleotides: 3. This CDR3 spans 15 amino acids. The CDR3 DNA reads as TGTGCCAGCAGCTTAGCGACTAGCGGAGTCTACGAGCAGTACTTC. Its protein product is CASSLATSGVYEQYF.

V gene TRBV6-6 combines with J gene TRBJ1-5, with D unresolved. The germline V and J ends were trimmed by 2 bases and 0 bases, with 8 bases remaining between them. This CDR3 spans 15 amino acids. The germline V gene encodes CDR1 MNHNY and CDR2 SVGAGI (reference sequence). The CDR3 spells CASSYETYSNQPQHF. The CDR3 coding sequence is TGTGCCAGCAGTTACGAGACTTATAGCAATCAGCCCCAGCATTTT.